A selection of T cell receptor beta chains follows, all from one sample in a study of blood T cell repertoires in COVID-19. Assay: immunoSEQ multiplex PCR; the TCRdb copy retains only in-frame clones and omits some. The top ten hold about 1.3% of the sample, which has hundreds of thousands of clones, 80% to 90% seen once. Input material: peripheral blood. The source is a man older than 75 with acute or convalescent COVID-19. The CDR3 runs from the conserved cysteine through the conserved F or W. Fields, in order: V gene, clone size, D gene, J gene, CDR3 DNA, CDR3 protein. The D gene is left open where the match is weak. Clone size is given for some rows only: seen once, a few or many times, or a class if the clone is expanded.

TRBV6-2/TRBV6-3	NA	NA	TRBJ2-2	TGTGCCAGCAGCCCCCGGACAGCTATCACCGGGGAGCTGTTTTTT	CASSPRTAITGELFF
TRBV19	NA	NA	TRBJ1-5	TGTGCCAGTAGGACCCAGGGATCCAGCAATCAGCCCCAGCATTTT	CASRTQGSSNQPQHF
TRBV15	once	TRBD1	TRBJ2-5	TGTGCCACCAGCGAGGGCGAGACAGGGCAAGAGACCCAGTACTTC	CATSEGETGQETQYF
TRBV11-2	NA	TRBD1	TRBJ2-5	TGTGCCAGCAGCTTAGGGGACAGCCAAGAGACCCAGTACTTC	CASSLGDSQETQYF
TRBV6-2/TRBV6-3	NA	NA	TRBJ2-7	TGTGCCAGCAGTTGGTTGACAAGCTCCTACGAGCAGTACTTC	CASSWLTSSYEQYF
TRBV14	NA	NA	TRBJ1-2	TGTGCCAGCAGCCGAACAGAGTGGGGCTACACCTTC	CASSRTEWGYTF
TRBV4-1	NA	NA	TRBJ2-3	TGCGCCAGCAGCTGGGAGGGCACAGATACGCAGTATTTT	CASSWEGTDTQYF
TRBV27	NA	NA	TRBJ1-5	TGTGCCAGCAGTAAATATAGCAATCAGCCCCAGCATTTT	CASSKYSNQPQHF
TRBV7-9	NA	NA	TRBJ2-2	TGTGCCAGCAGCTTAGCAGAGGGTGGCACCGGGGAGCTGTTTTTT	CASSLAEGGTGELFF
TRBV25-1	once	NA	TRBJ1-4	TGTGCCAGCAGTGTCCCGGGGATCAATGAAAAACTGTTTTTT	CASSVPGINEKLFF
TRBV9	once	NA	TRBJ1-1	TGTGCCAGCAGCGTAGGGGAGGGACGGGACACTGAAGCTTTCTTT	CASSVGEGRDTEAFF
TRBV6-5	NA	TRBD1	TRBJ1-6	TGTGCCAGCAGACAGGGGAGCTCCTATAATTCACCCCTCCACTTT	CASRQGSSYNSPLHF
TRBV6-2/TRBV6-3	NA	TRBD1	TRBJ1-2	TGTGCCAGCAGTTACTCCCGCCCCGGGACAGGCTATGGCTACACCTTC	CASSYSRPGTGYGYTF
TRBV6-5	NA	NA	TRBJ1-2	TGTGCCAGCAGTTTCCTGAAAAGGGACTCCTACTATGGCTACACCTTC	CASSFLKRDSYYGYTF
TRBV10-3	NA	TRBD2	TRBJ2-2	TGTGCCATCAGTGAATATAGCGGGGGGGCCGGGGAGCTGTTTTTT	CAISEYSGGAGELFF
TRBV18	NA	TRBD1	TRBJ1-4	TGTGCCAGCTCACCAGACGGACAGGAGAATGAAAAACTGTTTTTT	CASSPDGQENEKLFF
TRBV18	NA	TRBD2	TRBJ2-7	TGTGCCAGCTCACCAAGAGTAGCGGGAGTTTCATACGAGCAGTACTTC	CASSPRVAGVSYEQYF
TRBV19	NA	NA	TRBJ1-3	TGTGCCAGTAGTATAGACGGGACATCTCTGGGAAACACCATATATTTT	CASSIDGTSLGNTIYF
TRBV2	NA	TRBD1	TRBJ2-7	TGTGCCAGCACTAGGGACAGGGGGCAACACGAGCAGTACTTC	CASTRDRGQHEQYF
TRBV6-6	once	NA	TRBJ1-2	TGTGCCAGCAGTTGGGGGGACGGGGCCCACTATGGCTACACCTTC	CASSWGDGAHYGYTF
TRBV6-2/TRBV6-3	NA	TRBD2	TRBJ2-1	TGTGCCAGCAGCCTAGCGGGAGTAAACAATGAGCAGTTCTTC	CASSLAGVNNEQFF
TRBV7-9	NA	NA	TRBJ2-7	TGTGCCAGCAGTTTCAATAGCCTCACCTACGAGCAGTACTTC	CASSFNSLTYEQYF
TRBV10-3	NA	NA	TRBJ1-4	TGTGCCATCAGTGAGGTACGAGGAAAACTGTTTTTT	CAISEVRGKLFF
TRBV7-9	NA	TRBD1	TRBJ2-7	TGTGCCAGCAGCTCGGACAGGGGGGTCAGCTACGAGCAGTACTTC	CASSSDRGVSYEQYF
TRBV6-2/TRBV6-3	NA	TRBD1	TRBJ1-1	TGTGCCAGCAGTCCCGTCCCGGGACAGGGTAACACTGAAGCTTTCTTT	CASSPVPGQGNTEAFF
TRBV29-1	NA	NA	TRBJ2-1	TGCAGCGCCCTTATCGGAGGTGAGCAGTTCTTC	CSALIGGEQFF
TRBV15	once	NA	TRBJ2-7	TGTGCCACCAGCAGAGGGGTAGGGGTTTTTTCCTACGAGCAGTACTTC	CATSRGVGVFSYEQYF